Shown below are 25 T cell receptor beta chains from a single sample sequenced in a study of T cell responses to AZD1222 COVID-19 vaccine. Clones were read by immunoSEQ multiplex PCR, and TCRdb kept only the in-frame ones, dropping some. The sample gives around 160,000 clones, around nine tenths of which show up once; approximately 3% is in the top ten. This material consisted of peripheral blood, taken on day 0 of MenACWY control vaccination. The receptors stem from an adult in good health.

The V gene is TRBV5-1, the J gene TRBJ1-4; D unclear. This CDR3 is built from 17 residues. V was shortened by 1 base and J by 0 bases, with 13 bases between the two germline ends. Germline values: CDR1 SGHRS, CDR2 YFSETQ. In nucleotides, the CDR3 is TGCGCCAGCAGCTTGACTCCGGCGGCGGCAACTAATGAAAAACTGTTTTTT. It translates to CASSLTPAAATNEKLFF.

J is TRBJ2-5 and V is TRBV28; TRBD2 matches at 12 bases. V was pared by 0 bases and J by 5 bases, with 10 bases of the junction left unmatched. In germline, CDR1 is MDHEN, CDR2 SYDVKM. There are 18 residues in the CDR3. Written as DNA, the CDR3 is TGTGCCAGCAGTTTATGGGGAACTAGCGGGAGGCCAGAGGAGACCCAGTACTTC. Translation gives CASSLWGTSGRPEETQYF. The full variable domain, rest sourced from reference TRBV28 and TRBJ2-5, is DVKVTQSSRYLVKRTGEKVFLECVQDMDHENMFWYRQDPGLGLRLIYFSYDVKMKEKGDIPEGYSVSREKKERFSLILESASTNQTSMYLCASSLWGTSGRPEETQYFGPGTRLLVL.

The chain is built from TRBV7-2 and TRBJ1-1; D is perhaps TRBD1 (6 bases). The CDR3 length is 17 residues. The germline V and J ends were trimmed by 4 bases and 1 base, with 19 bases remaining between them. Germline assignment: CDR1 SGHTA and CDR2 FQGNSA. In DNA form, the CDR3 reads TGTGCCAGCAGCTCTCCGCAAACCCACAGGGCGAACACTGAAGCTTTCTTT. Its translation is CASSSPQTHRANTEAFF.

V and J are TRBV19 and TRBJ1-2; D ambiguous. The germline V and J ends were trimmed by 10 bases and 3 bases, with 18 bases remaining between them. CDR1 LNHDA and CDR2 SQIVND come from the germline V gene (reference sequence). The CDR3 extends over 14 amino acids. CDR3 sequence reads: CATTEGLHYYGYTF. For the CDR3, the DNA is TGTGCCACCACGGAAGGACTTCATTACTATGGCTACACCTTC.

This clone was seen a few times. The chain carries TRBV10-1 and TRBJ2-5; TRBD1 aligns across 9 bases. The CDR3 sequence is 15 residues long. Germline assignment: CDR1 WNHNN and CDR2 SYGVQD (reference sequence). Trimming took 5 bases from V and 4 from J; bases not matched to a gene: 8. CDR3 DNA sequence: TGCGCCAGCAGTCCGGGACAGGGAATTGGAGAGACCCAGTACTTC. Protein product: CASSPGQGIGETQYF.

The V gene is TRBV10-1, the J gene TRBJ1-2; 9 nucleotides match TRBD1. The trim removed 6 bases at V and 4 bases at J, leaving 6 bases unmatched. The germline CDR1 and CDR2 sequences are WNHNN and SYGVQD (reference sequence). This CDR3 spans 14 amino acids. The DNA for the CDR3 is TGCGCCAGCAGCCCCGGGACAGGGAGCTATGGCTACACCTTC. Its protein product is CASSPGTGSYGYTF.

This clone appeared once. The chain is built from TRBV27 and TRBJ1-1; 8 nucleotides line up with TRBD1. J gave up 0 bases and V 5 bases, and 2 bases lay outside the gene matches. The germline V gene encodes CDR1 MNHEY and CDR2 SMNVEV (reference sequence). This CDR3 spans 14 amino acids. In DNA, the CDR3 is TGTGCCAGCAGTAAGGACAGGGTGAACACTGAAGCTTTCTTT. Amino acid sequence: CASSKDRVNTEAFF.

The V gene is TRBV7-2, the J gene TRBJ1-2; no clear D. CDR1 is SGHTA, CDR2 FQGNSA, per germline. V lost 0 bases to trimming and J lost 5 bases, with 10 bases between them. The CDR3 is 14 residues long. CDR3 amino acids: CASSLARADYGYTF. DNA of the CDR3: TGTGCCAGCAGCTTAGCGCGGGCAGATTATGGCTACACCTTC.

The chain combines TRBV7-8 with TRBJ1-1; 12 positions agree with TRBD1. V was clipped by 5 bases and J by 4 bases; unmatched bases: 5. Germline CDR1 reads SGHVS; CDR2 reads FQNEAQ. The CDR3 contains 15 residues. As DNA, the CDR3 is TGTGCCAGCAGCCTAGGGACAGGGGGCACCACTGAAGCTTTCTTT. Its protein product is CASSLGTGGTTEAFF.

The chain employs TRBV6-2 or TRBV6-3 and TRBJ1-1; TRBD1 matches at 7 bases. The CDR3 runs to 15 residues. Germline CDR1 and CDR2: MNHEY and SVGEGT. Trimming at V came to 6 bases and at J to 2 bases, leaving 9 bases not matched to a gene. The CDR3 sequence is CASSDREGYNTEAFF. Written as DNA, the CDR3 is TGTGCCAGCAGCGACAGGGAAGGGTACAACACTGAAGCTTTCTTT.

CDR3 in amino acids: CASSWEANQPQHF. The CDR3 DNA reads TGTGCCAGCAGCTGGGAGGCCAATCAGCCCCAGCATTTT. J is TRBJ1-5 and V is TRBV5-5, with D hard to call. V was pared by 3 bases and J by 3 bases, with 7 bases between. Germline V gene lookup returns CDR1 SGHKS and CDR2 YYEKEE (reference sequence). The CDR3 is 13 residues long.

V gene TRBV28 combines with J gene TRBJ2-1; 9 nucleotides align to TRBD2. V was pared by 6 bases and J by 8 bases, with 5 bases of the junction left unmatched. In germline, CDR1 is MDHEN, CDR2 SYDVKM. The CDR3 length is 13 residues. For the CDR3, the DNA is TGTGCCAGCAGGTCTAGCGGGGTGTATGAGCAGTTCTTC. Residues: CASRSSGVYEQFF.

V gene TRBV29-1 combines with J gene TRBJ2-6; 12 bases are shared with TRBD2. Germline trimming cut 4 bases from V and 3 bases from J; bases unmatched to any gene: 10. CDR3 length equals 18 residues. The germline CDR1 and CDR2 sequences are SQVTM and ANQGSEA. CDR3 residues: CSVAPRLAGEGGANVLTF. For the CDR3, the DNA is TGCAGCGTTGCCCCAAGACTAGCGGGAGAGGGTGGGGCCAACGTCCTGACTTTC.

The CDR3 sequence is CASSLSDRRYGYTF. In DNA, the CDR3 is TGTGCCAGCAGTTTGTCTGACAGACGATATGGCTACACCTTC. The chain employs TRBV28 and TRBJ1-2, with D tentatively TRBD1 (5 bases). CDR3 length equals 14 residues. With 3 bases removed from V and 5 bases from J, the gap between germline ends came to 13 bases. Per germline, CDR1 MDHEN and CDR2 SYDVKM.

The rearrangement joins TRBV19 to TRBJ2-3; 13 bases are shared with TRBD2. This CDR3 is 15 amino acids long. Germline V gives CDR1 LNHDA, CDR2 SQIVND (reference sequence). After removal of 5 bases from V and 6 bases from J, the junction contained 5 bases not matched to a gene. The CDR3 sequence is CASSRLAGGRDTQYF. DNA of the CDR3: TGTGCCAGTAGTCGACTAGCGGGAGGCAGGGATACGCAGTATTTT.

The gene calls are TRBV6-5 and TRBJ1-2; D is perhaps TRBD1 (6 bases). V gave up 5 bases and J gave up 7 bases, with 8 bases separating them. From germline, CDR1 is MNHEY and CDR2 SVGAGI. This CDR3 region has 11 residues. CDR3 DNA sequence: TGTGCCAGCAGTCCAGGGGTTGGCTACACCTTC. It codes for CASSPGVGYTF.

A single count supports this clone. The gene calls are TRBV20-1 and TRBJ2-1; no definite D call. V lost 6 bases and J lost 4, with 4 bases in between. The CDR3 extends over 10 amino acids. The germline V gene has CDR1 DFQATT and CDR2 SNEGSKA (reference sequence). The CDR3 sequence: CSAPYNEQFF. Here the CDR3 DNA reads TGCAGTGCGCCGTACAATGAGCAGTTCTTC.

The genes are TRBV28 and TRBJ2-1; D is uncertain. V shed 6 bases and J shed 9 bases, with 15 bases lying between them. Germline values: CDR1 MDHEN, CDR2 SYDVKM. This CDR3 is built from 13 residues. The CDR3 reads CASSPSLVSEQFF. Here the CDR3 DNA reads TGTGCCAGCAGCCCTTCTCTAGTCAGTGAGCAGTTCTTC.

The chain has TRBV3-1 (or the pseudogene TRBV3-2) and TRBJ2-7, with 10 nucleotides matching TRBD1. The V segment lost 4 bases and the J segment 3 bases; nucleotides outside the gene matches: 6. In germline, CDR1 is LGHDT, CDR2 YNNKEL (reference sequence). The CDR3 is 15 residues long. CDR3 bases: TGTGCCAGCAGCCCGGGACAGGGGCCTTACTACGAGCAGTACTTC. It is translated as CASSPGQGPYYEQYF.

The rearrangement joins TRBV2 to TRBJ2-6; 9 nucleotides agree with TRBD1. Germline V gives CDR1 SNHLY, CDR2 FYNNEI. J gave up 2 bases and V 10 bases, and 6 bases lay outside the gene matches. The CDR3 is 15 residues long. DNA for the CDR3: TGTGCCACGGGGACAGGGCAGGCTGGGGCCAACGTCCTGACTTTC. Translation gives CATGTGQAGANVLTF.

V gene TRBV7-8 combines with J gene TRBJ1-6; D may be TRBD1 (6 bases). The CDR3 totals 17 residues. Trimming pared 1 base from V and 6 bases from J, leaving 16 bases between. Germline values: CDR1 SGHVS, CDR2 FQNEAQ. Here the CDR3 reads CASSLEGWGRSNSPLHF. Here the CDR3 DNA reads TGTGCCAGCAGCTTAGAGGGTTGGGGGCGCAGTAATTCACCCCTCCACTTT.

The rearrangement joins TRBV6-1 to TRBJ2-5; TRBD2 aligns across 7 bases. Germline values: CDR1 MNHNS, CDR2 SASEGT. Losses at the gene ends were 5 bases for V and 5 bases for J; bases not matched to a gene: 8. The CDR3 covers 14 residues. This chain's CDR3 is CASSSGLVGETQYF. DNA of the CDR3: TGTGCCAGCAGTTCCGGACTAGTGGGGGAGACCCAGTACTTC.

The chain has TRBV3-1 (or the pseudogene TRBV3-2) and TRBJ1-2, with D uncertain. Germline lookup yields CDR1 LGHDT and CDR2 YNNKEL (reference sequence). The CDR3 has 13 amino acids. The germline V and J ends were trimmed by 3 bases and 5 bases, with 10 bases remaining between them. CDR3 sequence reads: CASSQGHKYGYTF. CDR3 nucleotides: TGTGCCAGCAGCCAGGGCCACAAGTATGGCTACACCTTC.

The chain combines TRBV5-1 with TRBJ2-3; D remains ambiguous. There are 14 residues in the CDR3. V was clipped by 4 bases and J by 2 bases, with 11 bases between them. Germline V lookup: CDR1 SGHRS, CDR2 YFSETQ. CDR3 sequence (DNA): TGCGCCAGCAGCCCGGACGGGCACACAGATACGCAGTATTTT. It yields the protein CASSPDGHTDTQYF.

The sample holds one count of this clone. The chain recombines TRBV2 with TRBJ1-5; D gene unclear. There are 12 residues in the CDR3. V was trimmed by 6 bases and J by 7 bases, leaving 10 bases between them. The germline V gene has CDR1 SNHLY and CDR2 FYNNEI. The CDR3 region has the DNA TGTGCCAGCAGGCGGAGTGGGCAGCCCCAGCATTTT. Translation: CASRRSGQPQHF.